This entry concerns a single T cell receptor beta chain. Its specificity is not known. The source of the sample is a study of CD8+CD57+ T cells in acquired aplastic anemia. Across the study: Yields of DNA that came from sorted CD4+ and CD8+ cells averaged approximately 3.2 ug. Study-level results: There were over 25 CD8+ CDR3 sequences that occurred in both patients and controls.

Sequencing involved patients with CD8+CD57+ cell expansion previously shown by flow cytometry. V lost 7 bases and J lost 3; bases outside the gene matches: 5. Germline V gene data show CDR1 as LNHDA and CDR2 as SQIVND (reference sequence). This CDR3 contains 15 residues. It was genomic DNA that served as the template for profiling TCR beta VDJ and CDR3. TCRdb passed the reads through MiXCR, listing each CDR3 protein once. The sample records some 200,000 distinct CDR3 sequences, roughly 60% being singletons. The sequenced sample consisted of sorted CD4+, CD8+, or CD8+CD57+ T cells (not recorded which) from PBMCs. The TCR originated in a human donor with aplastic anemia. The rearrangement joins TRBV19 to TRBJ2-1; 11 nucleotides line up with TRBD2. CDR3 coding DNA: TGTGCCAGTACCTCTAGCGGGAGGTTCTACAATGAGCAGTTCTTC. It codes for CASTSSGRFYNEQFF.